What follows are 6 T cell receptor beta chains derived from one specimen sequenced in a study of post-analysis software for immune sequencing data. Findings and limits, study-wide: Five or six TRBV segments were more frequent in patients than controls; TRBV5-6, TRBV5-1 and TRBV20-1 belonged to this group.

Presence of unique molecular identifiers characterized the TCR beta cDNA libraries. In TCRdb, the PCR reads were re-called with MiXCR into one record per CDR3 protein. The data show some 800,000 distinct CDR3 sequences, around 45% seen once. No antigens are known for them. The sequencing input was blood. The receptor source for this set is a girl under 18 with multiple sclerosis.

The rearrangement uses TRBV4-3 and TRBJ1-2; no firm D call. The germline V and J ends were trimmed by 0 bases and 6 bases, with 14 bases remaining between them. Germline-derived CDR1 and CDR2 are LGHNA and YSLEER. The CDR3 spans 15 residues. The CDR3 DNA follows: TGCGCCAGCAGCCAAGATACCGGAGGGCTACATGGCTACACCTTC. This gives the protein CASSQDTGGLHGYTF.

This clonotype has only a few counts. The DNA for the CDR3 is TGCGCCAGCAGCTTGGGCCCGACAGGGGTAAAGTCGGGTGAGCAGTTCTTC. Protein product: CASSLGPTGVKSGEQFF. The V gene is TRBV5-1, the J gene TRBJ2-1; 8 bases fit TRBD1. CDR1 is SGHRS and CDR2 is YFSETQ in the germline V gene. After removal of 0 bases from V and 9 bases from J, the junction contained 14 bases not matched to a gene. This CDR3 region has 17 residues.

This chain uses TRBV9 with TRBJ1-2, with TRBD1 matching 7 bases. The CDR3 extends over 14 amino acids. Germline lookup yields CDR1 SGDLS and CDR2 YYNGEE. The V segment lost 0 bases and the J segment 8 bases; nucleotides outside the gene matches: 7. The CDR3 DNA sequence: TGTGCCAGCAGCGTAGGGGACAGCTCTCCGGGCTACACCTTC. It specifies CASSVGDSSPGYTF.

The chain couples TRBV11-3 to TRBJ2-1; 9 bases agree with TRBD1. The CDR3 runs 15 residues. CDR1 SGHNT and CDR2 YENEEA come from the germline V gene. V gave up 5 bases and J gave up 4 bases; unmatched junction bases: 6. Here the CDR3 reads CASSNRDREYNEQFF. The CDR3 DNA is TGTGCCAGCAGCAACCGGGACAGGGAGTACAATGAGCAGTTCTTC.

This clonotype was counted between two and nine times. The rearrangement joins TRBV7-8 to TRBJ2-7; D possibly corresponds to TRBD1 (7 bases). The CDR3 extends over 14 amino acids. V gave up 4 bases and J gave up 2 bases, with 12 bases separating them. Germline lookup yields CDR1 SGHVS and CDR2 FQNEAQ. The CDR3 here is CASSSGGKTYEQYF. The CDR3 DNA reads TGTGCCAGCAGCTCAGGGGGGAAGACCTACGAGCAGTACTTC.

This clonotype appeared once. The rearrangement joins TRBV25-1 to TRBJ2-7; TRBD1 or TRBD2 may be the D gene (7 bases each). Germline-derived CDR1 and CDR2 are MGHDK and SYGVNS. This CDR3 has 15 amino acids. V gave up 4 bases and J gave up 3 bases, with 16 bases separating them. The CDR3 is CASSGPTGEGYEQYF. CDR3 bases: TGTGCCAGCAGTGGACCCACAGGGGAGGGCTACGAGCAGTACTTC.